Each of the 17 T cell receptor beta chains below was sequenced from the same sample in a study of cytomegalovirus exposure and HLA in healthy donors. The PCR ran on 60 Vbeta and 13 Jbeta primers. Data came from immunoSEQ multiplex PCR; TCRdb stores just in-frame clones and leaves some out. The sample lists 150,000 to 200,000 clones; around 74% were seen once. The source material was PBMCs. These receptors were taken from a female donor in good health and CMV-seronegative.

The chain has TRBV5-1 and TRBJ1-4; the D is unclear. Germline CDR1 reads SGHRS; CDR2 reads YFSETQ. The CDR3 runs to 15 residues. V lost 0 bases, J lost 0 bases, and 6 bases lay in between. Written as DNA, the CDR3 is TGCGCCAGCAGCTTGGGCGTTGCAACTAATGAAAAACTGTTTTTT. Translation gives CASSLGVATNEKLFF.

The chain uses TRBV13 and TRBJ1-6, with D tentatively TRBD1 (5 bases). The V end was cut by 5 bases, the J end by 8 bases, with 16 bases between. Per germline, CDR1 PRHDT and CDR2 FYEKMQ (reference sequence). The CDR3 has 15 amino acids. The CDR3 is CASSIAYGGDSPLHF. CDR3 bases: TGTGCCAGCAGCATAGCCTACGGGGGAGATTCACCCCTCCACTTT.

The chain couples TRBV7-3 to TRBJ1-4; tentatively, D is TRBD1 (6 bases). The length of the CDR3 is 14 residues. The germline V gene encodes CDR1 SGHTA and CDR2 FQGTGA. Trimming pared 2 bases from V and 8 bases from J, leaving 12 bases between. CDR3 nucleotide sequence: TGTGCCAGCAGCTTAGGGGGCGCTGGGGAAAAACTGTTTTTT. This translates into CASSLGGAGEKLFF.

The chain carries TRBV30 and TRBJ1-1, with D hard to call. The CDR3 length is 14 residues. Trimming left V 2 bases short and J 4 bases short, with 14 bases between. Germline V gene sequence: CDR1 GTSNPN, CDR2 SVGIG (reference sequence). The CDR3 here is CAWSPGNLFTEAFF. The CDR3 DNA sequence: TGTGCCTGGAGTCCGGGGAATTTGTTCACTGAAGCTTTCTTT.

The gene calls are TRBV15 and TRBJ2-1, with 16 bases identical to TRBD2. V dropped 5 bases and J dropped 6; count of bases not matched to a gene: 7. Germline CDR1 is LNHNV and CDR2 is YYDKDF (reference sequence). The CDR3 spans 17 residues. DNA for the CDR3: TGTGCCACCAGCCTGGGACTAGCGGGAGGGGCTGGCAATGAGCAGTTCTTC. This gives the protein CATSLGLAGGAGNEQFF.

The V call is TRBV6-6, the J call TRBJ2-1; no definite D call. V gave up 2 bases and J gave up 0 bases, with 11 bases separating them. This CDR3 region has 16 residues. Germline CDR1 reads MNHNY; CDR2 reads SVGAGI (reference sequence). The chain's CDR3 is CASSYAFSSSYNEQFF. DNA of the CDR3: TGTGCCAGCAGTTACGCCTTTTCGAGCTCCTACAATGAGCAGTTCTTC.

The chain uses TRBV10-3 and TRBJ1-4; no clear D. Germline V lookup: CDR1 ENHRY, CDR2 SYGVKD. The CDR3 extends over 15 amino acids. V shed 4 bases and J shed 5 bases, with 14 bases lying between them. The CDR3 coding sequence is TGTGCCATCAGTGGAAGCAGTAGGGAGAATGAAAAACTGTTTTTT. Its translation: CAISGSSRENEKLFF.

The gene calls are TRBV5-5 and TRBJ1-2, with TRBD1 as a possible D gene (5 bases). This CDR3 has 16 residues. The V end was cut by 4 bases, the J end by 0 bases, with 16 bases between. Germline V gives CDR1 SGHKS, CDR2 YYEKEE (reference sequence). This CDR3 is CASSHLVRDANYGYTF. The CDR3 nucleotides are TGTGCCAGCAGCCACCTTGTGCGGGACGCTAACTATGGCTACACCTTC. The variable domain in full, completed from reference TRBV5-5 and TRBJ1-2, reads DAGVTQSPTHLIKTRGQQVTLRCSPISGHKSVSWYQQVLGQGPQFIFQYYEKEERGRGNFPDRFSARQFPNYSSELNVNALLLGDSALYLCASSHLVRDANYGYTFGSGTRLTVV.

This clone has just one count. V is TRBV18 and J is TRBJ2-7; D not resolved. The CDR3 is 12 amino acids. The V end was cut by 1 base, the J end by 4 bases, with 5 bases between. Per germline, CDR1 KGHSH and CDR2 LQKENI. CDR3 nucleotide sequence: TGTGCCAGCTCACCACTCGGGTACGAGCAGTACTTC. Translation: CASSPLGYEQYF.

This clone was picked up one time. The genes are TRBV7-6 and TRBJ1-5; 10 bases align to TRBD1. Germline assignment: CDR1 SGHVS and CDR2 FNYEAQ. The CDR3 extends over 14 amino acids. Trimming removed 5 bases from V and 4 bases from J; junction bases left unmatched: 2. For the CDR3, the DNA is TGTGCCAGCAGCCCGGGACAGGGGAATCAGCCCCAGCATTTT. Translation gives CASSPGQGNQPQHF.

The chain is built from TRBV10-1 and TRBJ2-1, with 9 bases that match TRBD2. V dropped 6 bases and J dropped 7; count of bases not matched to a gene: 10. CDR1 WNHNN and CDR2 SYGVQD come from the germline V gene (reference sequence). This CDR3 comprises 15 residues. The CDR3 DNA is TGCGCCAGCAGCCATAGCGGGAGTACGGGTAATGAGCAGTTCTTC. Amino acid sequence: CASSHSGSTGNEQFF.

Of note for this clone: Other DNA variants within this sample encode the same CDR3. The V gene is TRBV5-1, the J gene TRBJ2-5; tentatively, D is TRBD1 (6 bases). The CDR3 has 14 amino acids. The V gene lost 5 bases and the J gene lost 5 bases, with 16 bases spanning the gap. The germline gives CDR1 SGHRS, CDR2 YFSETQ. CDR3 residues: CASRWGQGQETQYF. As DNA, the CDR3 is TGCGCCAGCAGGTGGGGCCAGGGGCAGGAGACCCAGTACTTC.

This clone was seen only once. This chain links TRBV29-1 with TRBJ2-7, with D uncertain. Germline CDR1 is SQVTM and CDR2 is ANQGSEA. The CDR3 is 13 amino acids. V was trimmed by 0 bases and J by 4 bases, leaving 10 bases between them. In DNA, the CDR3 is TGCAGCGTTGAAGATGTCAGAACGTACGAGCAGTACTTC. This translates into CSVEDVRTYEQYF.

The rearrangement uses TRBV11-1 and TRBJ1-1; D call uncertain. The CDR3 is 14 amino acids. The germline V gene has CDR1 SGHAT and CDR2 FQDESV (reference sequence). The germline V and J ends were trimmed by 3 bases and 2 bases, with 10 bases remaining between them. The CDR3, as DNA: TGTGCCAGCAGCTTTGGTCACATCAACACTGAAGCTTTCTTT. This sequence encodes CASSFGHINTEAFF.

This clone was observed once. In DNA, the CDR3 is TGTGCCAGCTCAAACCCCGGACAGGGGCTAGGCAATCAGCCCCAGCATTTT. This translates into CASSNPGQGLGNQPQHF. The chain is built from TRBV27 and TRBJ1-5; TRBD1 matches 9 bases. Per the germline V gene, CDR1 is MNHEY and CDR2 is SMNVEV (reference sequence). There are 17 residues in the CDR3. After removal of 8 bases from V and 2 bases from J, the junction contained 13 bases not matched to a gene.

The chain employs TRBV10-2 and TRBJ2-7, with 7 nucleotides matching TRBD1. V dropped 0 bases and J dropped 4; count of bases not matched to a gene: 9. Germline values: CDR1 WSHSY, CDR2 SAAADI. The CDR3 has 16 amino acids. CDR3 bases: TGCGCCAGCAGTGAGTCATTGGCAGGGGGACCATACGAGCAGTACTTC. It yields the protein CASSESLAGGPYEQYF.

This clone has a single count. The chain recombines TRBV28 with TRBJ1-2; tentatively, D is TRBD1 (6 bases). The CDR3 extends over 15 amino acids. Trimming removed 7 bases at V and 4 bases at J, with 19 bases between. From germline, CDR1 is MDHEN and CDR2 SYDVKM. The CDR3 here is CASTAPATGLYGYTF. The DNA of the CDR3 is TGTGCCAGCACCGCTCCCGCGACAGGCCTCTATGGCTACACCTTC.